A selection of T cell receptor beta chains follows, all from one sample in a study of cytomegalovirus exposure and HLA in healthy donors. Some clones are missing from TCRdb's copy, which holds only in-frame ones; the method was immunoSEQ multiplex PCR. The sample has approximately 190,000 clones; more than 75% are singletons. Sequenced material: PBMCs. The receptor source for this set is a woman aged 45 to 65 in good health and CMV-seropositive. Each CDR3 is given with its conserved first and last residue. D genes are given only for firm matches. Clone size is shown for a subset of rows, as once, few, many or a class of expanded clone.

J gene	D gene	clone size	V gene	CDR3 DNA	CDR3 protein
TRBJ2-1	TRBD1	-	TRBV27	TGTGCCAGCAGTTCCGCCGGGACAGTCTACAATGAGCAGTTCTTC	CASSSAGTVYNEQFF
TRBJ2-7	TRBD1	-	TRBV4-1	TGCGCCAGCAGCCGAGACAGGGGTAGTGGAGCCTACGAGCAGTACTTC	CASSRDRGSGAYEQYF
TRBJ2-3	-	-	TRBV7-2	TGTGCCAGCAGCCCAACACCCCAAGATACGCAGTATTTT	CASSPTPQDTQYF
TRBJ2-5	-	-	TRBV21-1	TGTGCCAGCAGCGGGGGGTCAGAGACCCAGTACTTC	CASSGGSETQYF
TRBJ1-2	-	-	TRBV9	TGTGCCAGCAGCGAGGGAGAGGGTGGCTACACCTTC	CASSEGEGGYTF
TRBJ1-1	-	-	TRBV14	TGTGCCAGCAGCCAAGCCGCCACTTCTTACACTGAAGCTTTCTTT	CASSQAATSYTEAFF
TRBJ2-1	TRBD1	-	TRBV25-1	TGTGCCAGCAGTGTGCCGACAGGGGCCTACAATGAGCAGTTCTTC	CASSVPTGAYNEQFF
TRBJ2-6	-	-	TRBV7-2	TGTGCCAGCAGCCTTAGCTCTGGGGCCAACGTCCTGACTTTC	CASSLSSGANVLTF
TRBJ2-6	TRBD1	-	TRBV6-1	TGTGCCAGCAGGTCCCAGGGGGCTGGGGCCAACGTCCTGACTTTC	CASRSQGAGANVLTF
TRBJ1-2	-	-	TRBV10-3	TGTGCCAGCAGTAGACTCACACAGGAGGGTGGCTACACCTTC	CASSRLTQEGGYTF
TRBJ2-2	-	-	TRBV5-1	TGCGCCAGCCTGACAGGCCCCCCGAACACCGGGGAGCTGTTTTTT	CASLTGPPNTGELFF
TRBJ1-1	-	few	TRBV6-5	TGTGCCAGCAGTTACTCCCCACAGAACACTGAAGCTTTCTTT	CASSYSPQNTEAFF
TRBJ1-6	TRBD1	-	TRBV14	TGTGCCAGCAGCACCCCGACAGGGGCGGGTTCACCCCTCCACTTT	CASSTPTGAGSPLHF
TRBJ2-7	TRBD2	-	TRBV9	TGTGCCAGCAGCGTCCCCGGGACTAGCATTTACGAGCAGTACTTC	CASSVPGTSIYEQYF
TRBJ2-2	TRBD1	-	TRBV11-1	TGTGCCAGCAGCTTAGCGGTAGGGGGCCGGGACACCGGGGAGCTGTTTTTT	CASSLAVGGRDTGELFF
TRBJ1-4	TRBD1	-	TRBV6-5	TGTGCCAGCAGCAGAGGGGGCACAACTAATGAAAAACTGTTTTTT	CASSRGGTTNEKLFF
TRBJ1-4	-	-	TRBV7-9	TGTGCCAGCAGCCTACCCAGAGGGTCCGTTGCAACTAATGAAAAACTGTTTTTT	CASSLPRGSVATNEKLFF
TRBJ1-4	TRBD1	-	TRBV5-6	TGTGCCAGCAGCTTGGACAGGGGCGATGAAAAACTGTTTTTT	CASSLDRGDEKLFF
TRBJ2-3	TRBD1	-	TRBV27	TGTGCCAGCAGTTTACGTCCCCAGGGGGCAACAGATACGCAGTATTTT	CASSLRPQGATDTQYF
TRBJ2-1	TRBD2	-	TRBV4-2	TGTGCCAGCAGCCAAGGGCTAGCGGGGGGGTCCTACAATGAGCAGTTCTTC	CASSQGLAGGSYNEQFF
TRBJ1-4	-	-	TRBV11-2	TGTGCCAGCAGCTTAGGGGGGACATCTAATGAAAAACTGTTTTTT	CASSLGGTSNEKLFF
TRBJ2-7	-	-	TRBV11-2	TGTGCCAGCAACCACCCGTCGACAGGAGCATACGAGCAGTACTTC	CASNHPSTGAYEQYF
TRBJ1-2	-	-	TRBV15	TGTGCCACCAGCAGAGATCGTGGGGACTCCAACTATGGCTACACCTTC	CATSRDRGDSNYGYTF
TRBJ2-7	TRBD1	-	TRBV11-2	TGTGCCAGCAGCTCTGGGGACAGGAGGCGCGAGCAGTACTTC	CASSSGDRRREQYF
TRBJ2-1	-	-	TRBV18	TGTGCCAGCTCACCGGGGCACAGCTCCTACAATGAGCAGCTCTTC	CASSPGHSSYNEQLF
TRBJ2-5	-	-	TRBV19	TGTGCCAGTAGTATATACAGGGAAGAGACCCAGTACTTC	CASSIYREETQYF
TRBJ2-3	TRBD2	-	TRBV5-1	TGCGCCAGCAGCATTACTAGCGGGGGCCCAGATACGCAGTATTTT	CASSITSGGPDTQYF
TRBJ2-5	-	-	TRBV15	TGTGCCACCAGCAGAGAGAGCAGGGGCGAGGAGACCCAGTACTTC	CATSRESRGEETQYF
TRBJ2-5	TRBD2	-	TRBV4-2	TGTGCCAGCAGCCAGTCGACTAGCGGGGGGGGGAAAGAGACCCAGTACTTC	CASSQSTSGGGKETQYF
TRBJ2-7	TRBD2	once	TRBV10-3	TGTGCCATCAGTTCTATAGCGGGGGACCTCTCCGAGCAGTACTTC	CAISSIAGDLSEQYF
TRBJ1-2	TRBD1	-	TRBV9	TGTGCCAGCAGCGGAGATACGACAGGGGGATCGGGCTACACCTTC	CASSGDTTGGSGYTF
TRBJ1-2	TRBD1	few	TRBV5-1	TGCGCCAGCAGCCCGGGACAGGGGGAAGGCTACACCTTC	CASSPGQGEGYTF
TRBJ1-2	-	-	TRBV5-1	TGTGCCAGCAGCTTGGACAGCTCCTATGGCTACACCTTC	CASSLDSSYGYTF
TRBJ2-7	TRBD1	-	TRBV27	TGTGCCAGCAGTTCAGCCTCCGGGACAGGCTCCTACGAGCAGTACTTC	CASSSASGTGSYEQYF
TRBJ1-1	TRBD1	-	TRBV30	TGTGCCTGGAGTGTAGGGGCAGGGGGCACTGAAGCTTTCTTT	CAWSVGAGGTEAFF
TRBJ2-2	-	-	TRBV9	TGTGCCAGCAGCCTCAGACTAGCGAACACCGGGGAGCTGTTTTTT	CASSLRLANTGELFF
TRBJ1-1	-	-	TRBV7-8	TGTGCCAGCAGCTTACAGGCGAACACTGAAGCTTTCTTT	CASSLQANTEAFF
TRBJ1-1	-	-	TRBV18	TGTGCCAGCTCACCGCCTAGGCAGGCAGGGACTGAAGCTTTCTTT	CASSPPRQAGTEAFF
TRBJ2-1	-	few	TRBV7-2	TGTGCCAGCAGCTTATCCGCTAGCGACAGCAATGAGCAGTTCTTC	CASSLSASDSNEQFF
TRBJ2-5	-	-	TRBV5-1	TGCGCCAGCAGCTCCCGGGATGGGCGGGAGACCCAGTACTTC	CASSSRDGRETQYF
TRBJ1-5	TRBD1	-	TRBV2	TGTGCCAGCTGTTGGACAGGAGGAAGCAATCAGCCCCAGCATTTT	CASCWTGGSNQPQHF
TRBJ2-7	-	-	TRBV7-9	TGTGCCAGCAGCTTAGCCCCCAACTTCTACGAGCAGTACTTC	CASSLAPNFYEQYF
TRBJ1-1	-	-	TRBV7-9	TGTGCCAGCAGCCGAGGGGGAACGGCTGAAGCTTTCTTT	CASSRGGTAEAFF
TRBJ2-2	-	-	TRBV6-5	TGTGCCAGTCAGGGGTCTCCAAACACCGGGGAGCTGTTTTTT	CASQGSPNTGELFF
TRBJ2-5	TRBD2	-	TRBV27	TGTGCCAGCAGCCGGACCGGGACTAGCGGGGTGAGGGGGGAGACCCAGTACTTC	CASSRTGTSGVRGETQYF
TRBJ2-5	TRBD1	-	TRBV28	TGTGCCAGCAGTTCTACAGGGGGGCGGGAGACCCAGTACTTC	CASSSTGGRETQYF
TRBJ1-5	TRBD1	-	TRBV7-9	TGTGCCAGCAGCCGAGATGGACAGGGAGTGAATCAGCCCCAGCATTTT	CASSRDGQGVNQPQHF
TRBJ1-6	TRBD1	-	TRBV5-1	TGCGCCAGCAGCTACCGGACAGGGTCGGCTTCACCCCTCCACTTT	CASSYRTGSASPLHF
TRBJ2-7	-	once	TRBV11-3	TGTGCCAGCAGCACAAGAGGGGGGGACGAGCAGTACTTC	CASSTRGGDEQYF
TRBJ1-1	-	-	TRBV7-2	TGTGCCAGCAGCTTTTATACAGGGAACACTGAAGCTTTCTTT	CASSFYTGNTEAFF
TRBJ2-2	-	-	TRBV10-3	TGTGCCATCAGTGAGGGAGGGTACGGGGAGCTGTTTTTT	CAISEGGYGELFF
TRBJ2-2	TRBD2	once	TRBV2	TGTGCCAGCAGTCGGGAGGGCTCCGGCACCGGGGAGCTGTTTTTT	CASSREGSGTGELFF
TRBJ2-5	TRBD1	-	TRBV5-1	TGCGCCAGCAGCGGACAGGGGGACAAAGAGACCCAGTACTTC	CASSGQGDKETQYF